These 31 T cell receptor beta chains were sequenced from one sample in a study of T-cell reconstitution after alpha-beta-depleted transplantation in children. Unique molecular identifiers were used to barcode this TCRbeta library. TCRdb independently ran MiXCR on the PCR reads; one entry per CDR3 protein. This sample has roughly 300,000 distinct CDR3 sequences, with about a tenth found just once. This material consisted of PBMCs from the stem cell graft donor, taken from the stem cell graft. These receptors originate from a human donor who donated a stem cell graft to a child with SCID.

The CDR3 DNA reads as TGTGCCAGCAGACGGGACAGGGTAATCCACGAGCAGTACTTC. Translated: CASRRDRVIHEQYF. The V call is TRBV6-2 or TRBV6-3, the J call TRBJ2-7, with 9 positions matching TRBD1. The germline V gene has CDR1 MNHEY and CDR2 SVGEGT. This CDR3 is built from 14 residues. Trimming took 6 bases from V and 5 from J; bases not matched to a gene: 8.

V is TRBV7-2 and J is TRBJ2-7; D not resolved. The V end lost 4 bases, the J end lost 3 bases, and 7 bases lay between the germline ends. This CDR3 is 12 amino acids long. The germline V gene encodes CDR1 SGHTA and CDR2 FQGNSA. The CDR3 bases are TGTGCCAGCAGCTCTTTTAACTACGAGCAGTACTTC. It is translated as CASSSFNYEQYF.

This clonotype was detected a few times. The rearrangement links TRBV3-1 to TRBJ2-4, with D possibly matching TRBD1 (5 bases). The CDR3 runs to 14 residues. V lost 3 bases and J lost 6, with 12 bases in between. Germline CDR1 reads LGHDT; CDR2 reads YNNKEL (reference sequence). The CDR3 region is CASSHPDMANIQYF. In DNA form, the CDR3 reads TGTGCCAGCAGCCACCCGGACATGGCAAACATTCAGTACTTC. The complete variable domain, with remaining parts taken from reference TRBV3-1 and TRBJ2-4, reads DTAVSQTPKYLVTQMGNDKSIKCEQNLGHDTMYWYKQDSKKFLKIMFSYNNKELIINETVPNRFSPKSPDKAHLNLHINSLELGDSAVYFCASSHPDMANIQYFGAGTRLSVL.

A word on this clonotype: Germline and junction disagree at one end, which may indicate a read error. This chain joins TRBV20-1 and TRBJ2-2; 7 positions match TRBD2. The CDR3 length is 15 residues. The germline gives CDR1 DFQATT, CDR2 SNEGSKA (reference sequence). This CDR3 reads CCANIPGRQAGELFF. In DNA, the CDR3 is TGCTGTGCTAATATCCCCGGGAGGCAGGCGGGGGAGCTGTTTTTT.

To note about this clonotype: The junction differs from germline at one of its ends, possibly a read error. CDR3 sequence reads: CASSLWTDTEALF. The CDR3 DNA reads TGTGCTAGCAGCTTATGGACGGACACTGAAGCTTTATTT. The chain is built from TRBV7-7 and TRBJ1-1; D might be TRBD1 (5 bases). The CDR3 consists of 13 residues. Germline values: CDR1 SSHAT, CDR2 FNYEAQ (reference sequence).

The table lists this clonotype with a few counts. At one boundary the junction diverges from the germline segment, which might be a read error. The DNA for the CDR3 is TGCGCCAGCTGCTTGGTGTACAGGGGGGCCGACCACTCCTACAATGAGCAGTTCTTC. Its translation: CASCLVYRGADHSYNEQFF. The J gene is TRBJ2-1, the V gene TRBV5-1; 8 positions agree with TRBD1. Germline V gene sequence: CDR1 SGHRS, CDR2 YFSETQ. The CDR3 has 19 residues.

The CDR3 here is CASSTGTKDQPQHF. CDR3 sequence (DNA): TGTGCCAGCAGCACAGGGACTAAGGATCAGCCCCAGCATTTT. The V gene is TRBV7-8, the J gene TRBJ1-5; tentatively, D is TRBD1 (6 bases). The CDR3 loop spans 14 amino acids. The V end was cut by 5 bases, the J end by 5 bases, with 13 bases between. CDR1 and CDR2 (germline): SGHVS, FQNEAQ.

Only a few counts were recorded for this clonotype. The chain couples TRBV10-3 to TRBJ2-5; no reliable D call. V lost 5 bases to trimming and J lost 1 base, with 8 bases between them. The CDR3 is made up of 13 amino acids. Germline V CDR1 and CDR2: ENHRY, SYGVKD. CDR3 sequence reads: CAISSGAQETQYF. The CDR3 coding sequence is TGTGCCATCAGTAGTGGAGCCCAAGAGACCCAGTACTTC.

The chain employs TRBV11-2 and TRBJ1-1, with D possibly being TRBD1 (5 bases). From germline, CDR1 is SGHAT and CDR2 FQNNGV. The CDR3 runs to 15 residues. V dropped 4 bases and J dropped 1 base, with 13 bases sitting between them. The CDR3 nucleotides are TGTGCCAGCAGCTGGACGGGGCAGGGGAACACTGAAGCTTTCTTT. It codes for CASSWTGQGNTEAFF.

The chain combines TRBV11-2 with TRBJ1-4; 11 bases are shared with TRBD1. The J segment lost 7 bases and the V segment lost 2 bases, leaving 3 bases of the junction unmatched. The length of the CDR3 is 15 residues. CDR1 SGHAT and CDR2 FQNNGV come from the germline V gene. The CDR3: CASSLMGTGGEKLFF. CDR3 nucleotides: TGTGCCAGCAGCTTAATGGGGACAGGGGGTGAAAAACTGTTTTTT.

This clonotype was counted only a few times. The CDR3 protein is CASSSSTGTQFGYTF. CDR3 bases: TGTGCCAGCAGCTCTTCGACCGGGACACAGTTTGGCTACACCTTC. V usage is TRBV7-9 and J usage is TRBJ1-2; maybe TRBD1 (6 bases). V dropped 4 bases and J dropped 7 bases, with 19 bases sitting between them. CDR1 SEHNR and CDR2 FQNEAQ come from the germline V gene (reference sequence). This CDR3 region has 15 residues.

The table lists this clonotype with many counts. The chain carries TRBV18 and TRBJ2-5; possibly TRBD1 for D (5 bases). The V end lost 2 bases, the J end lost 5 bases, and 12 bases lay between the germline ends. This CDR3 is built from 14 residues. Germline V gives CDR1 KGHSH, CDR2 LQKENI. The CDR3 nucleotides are TGTGCCAGCTCACCAGATACAGGCTTCGAGACCCAGTACTTC. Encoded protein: CASSPDTGFETQYF.

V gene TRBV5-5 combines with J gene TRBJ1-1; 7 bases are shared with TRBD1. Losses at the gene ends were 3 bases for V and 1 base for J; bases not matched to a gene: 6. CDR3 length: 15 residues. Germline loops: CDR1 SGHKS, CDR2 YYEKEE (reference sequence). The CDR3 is CASSSRQGGNTEAFF. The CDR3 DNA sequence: TGTGCCAGCAGCTCAAGACAGGGAGGGAACACTGAAGCTTTCTTT.

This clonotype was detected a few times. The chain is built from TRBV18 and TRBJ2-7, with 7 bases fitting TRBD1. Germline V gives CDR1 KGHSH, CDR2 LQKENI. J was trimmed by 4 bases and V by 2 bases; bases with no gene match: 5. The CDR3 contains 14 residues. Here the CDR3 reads CASSPRGQRYEQYF. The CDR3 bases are TGTGCCAGCTCACCAAGGGGACAGAGGTACGAGCAGTACTTC.

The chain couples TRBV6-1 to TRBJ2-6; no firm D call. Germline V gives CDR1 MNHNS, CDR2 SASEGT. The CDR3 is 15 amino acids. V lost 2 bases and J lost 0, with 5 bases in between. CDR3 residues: CASSELASGANVLTF. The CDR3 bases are TGTGCCAGCAGTGAATTGGCCTCTGGGGCCAACGTCCTGACTTTC.

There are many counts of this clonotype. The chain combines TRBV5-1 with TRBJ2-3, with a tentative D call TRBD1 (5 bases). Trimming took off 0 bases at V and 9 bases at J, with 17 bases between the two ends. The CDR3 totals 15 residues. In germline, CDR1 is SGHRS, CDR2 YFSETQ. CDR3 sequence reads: CASSLVRTGPETQYF. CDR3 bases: TGCGCCAGCAGCTTGGTTAGAACAGGCCCTGAAACGCAGTATTTT.

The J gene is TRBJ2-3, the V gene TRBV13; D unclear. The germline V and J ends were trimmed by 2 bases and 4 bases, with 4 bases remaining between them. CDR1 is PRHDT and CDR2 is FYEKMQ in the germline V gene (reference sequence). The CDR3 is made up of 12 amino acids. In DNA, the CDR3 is TGTGCCAGCAGCTTAATCTCAGATACGCAGTATTTT. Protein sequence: CASSLISDTQYF.

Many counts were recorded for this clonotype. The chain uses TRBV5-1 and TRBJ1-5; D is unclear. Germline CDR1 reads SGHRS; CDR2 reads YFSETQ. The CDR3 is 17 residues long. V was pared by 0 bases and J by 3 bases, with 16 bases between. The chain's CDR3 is CASSLGDLGGNNQPQHF. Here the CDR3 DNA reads TGCGCCAGCAGCTTGGGAGACTTGGGTGGGAACAATCAGCCCCAGCATTTT.

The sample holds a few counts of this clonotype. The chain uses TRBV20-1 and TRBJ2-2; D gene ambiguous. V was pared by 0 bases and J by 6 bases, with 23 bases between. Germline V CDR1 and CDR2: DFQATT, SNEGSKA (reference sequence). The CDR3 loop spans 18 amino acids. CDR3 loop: CSARDRAAIPHSAGELFF. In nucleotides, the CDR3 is TGCAGTGCTAGAGATCGTGCGGCAATACCCCACTCCGCCGGGGAGCTGTTTTTT.

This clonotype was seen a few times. The DNA of the CDR3 is TGTGCCAGCAGCTCCTCTACCCCCAGCTCCTTTTACAATGAGCAGTTCTTC. It translates to CASSSSTPSSFYNEQFF. The chain joins TRBV7-3 to TRBJ2-1; D remains ambiguous. The CDR3 is 17 residues long. The germline V gene has CDR1 SGHTA and CDR2 FQGTGA. Trimming stripped 4 bases from V and 4 bases from J, with 20 bases between. The full variable domain, in which reference TRBV7-3 and TRBJ2-1 provide the parts outside the CDR3, is GAGVSQTPSNKVTEKGKYVELRCDPISGHTALYWYRQSLGQGPEFLIYFQGTGAADDSGLPNDRFFAVRPEGSVSTLKIQRTERGDSAVYLCASSSSTPSSFYNEQFFGPGTRLTVL.

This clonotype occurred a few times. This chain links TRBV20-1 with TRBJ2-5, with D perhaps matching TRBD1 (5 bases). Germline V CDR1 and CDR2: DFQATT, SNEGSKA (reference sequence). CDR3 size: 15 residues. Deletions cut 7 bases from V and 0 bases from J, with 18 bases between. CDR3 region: CSGTGRRIYQETQYF. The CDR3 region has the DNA TGCAGTGGTACAGGACGAAGGATTTACCAAGAGACCCAGTACTTC.

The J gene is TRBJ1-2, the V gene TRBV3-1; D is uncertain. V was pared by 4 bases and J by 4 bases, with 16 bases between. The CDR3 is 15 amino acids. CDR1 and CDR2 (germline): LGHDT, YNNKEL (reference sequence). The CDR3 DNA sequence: TGTGCCAGCAGCCCCTTAAGCTACCCAGGCTATGGCTACACCTTC. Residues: CASSPLSYPGYGYTF.

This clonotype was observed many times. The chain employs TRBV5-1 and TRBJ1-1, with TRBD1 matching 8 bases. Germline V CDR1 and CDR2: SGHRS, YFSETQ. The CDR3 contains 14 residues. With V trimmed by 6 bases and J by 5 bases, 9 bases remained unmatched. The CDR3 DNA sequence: TGCGCCAGCAACATTAAGACAGGGGTAACTGAAGCTTTCTTT. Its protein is CASNIKTGVTEAFF. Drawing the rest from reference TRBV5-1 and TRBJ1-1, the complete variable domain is KAGVTQTPRYLIKTRGQQVTLSCSPISGHRSVSWYQQTPGQGLQFLFEYFSETQRNKGNFPGRFSGRQFSNSRSEMNVSTLELGDSALYLCASNIKTGVTEAFFGQGTRLTVV.

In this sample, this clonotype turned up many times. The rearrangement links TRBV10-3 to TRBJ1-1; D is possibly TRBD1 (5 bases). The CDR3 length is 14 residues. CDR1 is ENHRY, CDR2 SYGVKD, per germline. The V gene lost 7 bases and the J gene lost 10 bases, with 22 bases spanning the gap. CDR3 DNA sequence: TGTGCCATCAATCCAGGTGACGGGGGTGTGATAGCTTTCTTT. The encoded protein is CAINPGDGGVIAFF.

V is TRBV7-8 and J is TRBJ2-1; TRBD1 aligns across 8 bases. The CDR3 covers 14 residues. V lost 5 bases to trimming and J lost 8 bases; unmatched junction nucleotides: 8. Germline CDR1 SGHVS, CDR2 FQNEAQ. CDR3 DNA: TGTGCCAGCAGCCCGAGGACAGGGAGCGATGAGCAGTTCTTC. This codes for CASSPRTGSDEQFF. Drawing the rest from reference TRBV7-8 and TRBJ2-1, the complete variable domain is GAGVSQSPRYKVAKRGQDVALRCDPISGHVSLFWYQQALGQGPEFLTYFQNEAQLDKSGLPSDRFFAERPEGSVSTLKIQRTQQEDSAVYLCASSPRTGSDEQFFGPGTRLTVL.

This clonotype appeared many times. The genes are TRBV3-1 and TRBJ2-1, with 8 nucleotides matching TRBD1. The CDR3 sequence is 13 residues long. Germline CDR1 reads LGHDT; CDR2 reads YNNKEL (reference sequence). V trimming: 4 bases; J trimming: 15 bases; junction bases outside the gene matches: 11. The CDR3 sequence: CASSRRQGSVSFF. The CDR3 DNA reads TGTGCCAGCAGCCGTAGACAGGGGAGTGTATCGTTCTTC.

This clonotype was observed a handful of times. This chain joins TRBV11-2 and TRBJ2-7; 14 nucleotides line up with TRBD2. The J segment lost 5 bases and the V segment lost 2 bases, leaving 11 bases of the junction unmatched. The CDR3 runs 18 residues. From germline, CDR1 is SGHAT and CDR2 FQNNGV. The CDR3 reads CASSLRAVGTSGGDEQYF. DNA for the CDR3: TGTGCCAGCAGCTTAAGGGCCGTTGGGACTAGCGGGGGAGACGAGCAGTACTTC.

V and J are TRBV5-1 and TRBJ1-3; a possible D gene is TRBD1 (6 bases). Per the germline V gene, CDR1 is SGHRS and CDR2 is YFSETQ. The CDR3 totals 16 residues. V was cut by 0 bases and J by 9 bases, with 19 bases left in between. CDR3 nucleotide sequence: TGCGCCAGCAGCTTGGAACCGACAGGAACCGCGGCCACCATATATTTT. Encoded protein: CASSLEPTGTAATIYF. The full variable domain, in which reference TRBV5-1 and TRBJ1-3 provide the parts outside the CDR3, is KAGVTQTPRYLIKTRGQQVTLSCSPISGHRSVSWYQQTPGQGLQFLFEYFSETQRNKGNFPGRFSGRQFSNSRSEMNVSTLELGDSALYLCASSLEPTGTAATIYFGEGSWLTVV.

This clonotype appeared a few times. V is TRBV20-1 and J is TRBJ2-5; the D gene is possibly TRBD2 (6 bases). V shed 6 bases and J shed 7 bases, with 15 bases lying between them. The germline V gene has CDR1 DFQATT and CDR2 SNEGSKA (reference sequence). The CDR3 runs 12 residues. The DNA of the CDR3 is TGCAGTGCCCCCGGACTGGAGGGGACCCAGTACTTC. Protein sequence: CSAPGLEGTQYF.

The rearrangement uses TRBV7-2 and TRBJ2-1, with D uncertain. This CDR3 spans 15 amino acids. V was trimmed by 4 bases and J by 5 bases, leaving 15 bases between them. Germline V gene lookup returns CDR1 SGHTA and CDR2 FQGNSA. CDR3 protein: CASSSEMGRDNEQFF. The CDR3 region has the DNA TGTGCCAGCAGCTCCGAAATGGGCAGAGACAATGAGCAGTTCTTC.

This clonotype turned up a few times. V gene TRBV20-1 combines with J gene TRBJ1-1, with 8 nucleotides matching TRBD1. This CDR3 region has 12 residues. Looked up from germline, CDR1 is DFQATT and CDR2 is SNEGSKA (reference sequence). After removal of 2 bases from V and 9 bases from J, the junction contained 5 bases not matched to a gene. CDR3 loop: CSARSGQGKAFF. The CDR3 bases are TGCAGTGCTAGATCCGGACAGGGTAAAGCTTTCTTT.